The 8 T cell receptor beta chains presented below share a single source sample, sequenced in a study of cytomegalovirus exposure and HLA in healthy donors. The PCR used 60 Vbeta and 13 Jbeta primers. Only in-frame clones appear in the TCRdb table, and some are missing; sequencing was by immunoSEQ multiplex PCR. The table lists some 52,000 clones, 73% of them singletons. The sequenced material came from PBMCs. The receptors come from a young man in good health and CMV-seronegative.

This clone showed up just a few times. V gene TRBV29-1 combines with J gene TRBJ2-1, with D maybe TRBD2 (5 bases). CDR3 length: 13 amino acids. V lost 5 bases and J lost 7, with 15 bases in between. CDR1 and CDR2 (germline): SQVTM, ANQGSEA. The CDR3 DNA sequence: TGCAGCGTTCGGAGGACCACTCGGAATGAGCAGTTCTTC. Translated, it gives CSVRRTTRNEQFF.

The chain has TRBV19 and TRBJ2-7; the D gene is possibly TRBD1 (5 bases). Deletions cut 5 bases from V and 3 bases from J, with 17 bases between. The CDR3 loop spans 15 amino acids. Germline V CDR1 and CDR2: LNHDA, SQIVND (reference sequence). CDR3 region: CASSPQFQGRYEQYF. The CDR3 DNA reads as TGTGCCAGTAGTCCCCAATTTCAGGGCCGCTACGAGCAGTACTTC. The full variable domain, completed using reference TRBV19 and TRBJ2-7, is DGGITQSPKYLFRKEGQNVTLSCEQNLNHDAMYWYRQDPGQGLRLIYYSQIVNDFQKGDIAEGYSVSREKKESFPLTVTSAQKNPTAFYLCASSPQFQGRYEQYFGPGTRLTVT.

The rearrangement uses TRBV6-5 and TRBJ2-5; 14 bases line up with TRBD2. CDR1 MNHEY and CDR2 SVGAGI come from the germline V gene. CDR3 length: 16 residues. The ends lost 2 bases at V and 5 bases at J; junction bases unmatched: 4. CDR3 coding DNA: TGTGCCAGCAGTTACCGCGGGACTAGCGGGAGCGAGACCCAGTACTTC. Its translation is CASSYRGTSGSETQYF.

The rearrangement uses TRBV9 and TRBJ2-5; the match to TRBD1 covers 9 bases. V shed 3 bases and J 5 bases; nucleotides not matched to a gene: 5. CDR1 and CDR2 (germline): SGDLS, YYNGEE. The CDR3 totals 14 residues. The CDR3 loop is CASSAGDRAETQYF. CDR3 in DNA: TGTGCCAGCAGCGCAGGGGACAGGGCCGAGACCCAGTACTTC.

The chain links TRBV7-6 to TRBJ2-2, with 12 bases matching TRBD2. Trimming removed 4 bases from V and 4 bases from J; junction bases left unmatched: 13. CDR1 and CDR2 (germline): SGHVS, FNYEAQ. This CDR3 is 19 amino acids long. The CDR3 sequence is CASSSGGTSGLLSTGELFF. As DNA, the CDR3 is TGTGCCAGCAGCTCCGGGGGGACTAGCGGGCTCTTGAGCACCGGGGAGCTGTTTTTT.

In nucleotides, the CDR3 is TGCAGTGCTAGCGAGTTATACGAGCAGTACTTC. Protein: CSASELYEQYF. V gene TRBV20-1 combines with J gene TRBJ2-7; no firm D call. Germline lookup yields CDR1 DFQATT and CDR2 SNEGSKA (reference sequence). V lost 3 bases to trimming and J lost 4 bases, with 7 bases between them. This CDR3 comprises 11 residues.

This clone turned up a few times. The chain is built from TRBV10-3 and TRBJ1-1; maybe TRBD1 (6 bases). The ends were cut back, 6 bases at V and 1 base at J, with 15 bases in the middle. Germline assignment: CDR1 ENHRY and CDR2 SYGVKD. CDR3 length: 15 residues. CDR3 protein: CAISNRQETNTEAFF. As DNA, the CDR3 is TGTGCCATCAGCAATAGACAGGAGACGAACACTGAAGCTTTCTTT.

This chain links TRBV7-9 with TRBJ1-2, with 7 bases lining up with TRBD1. Trimming took 6 bases from V and 8 from J; bases not matched to a gene: 21. The CDR3 is 17 amino acids. CDR1 and CDR2 from the germline V gene are SEHNR and FQNEAQ (reference sequence). CDR3 sequence (DNA): TGTGCCAGCAGACAACGAGTAGACGGGACAGTCCGCGGAGGCTACACCTTC. This encodes CASRQRVDGTVRGGYTF. The full variable domain, in which reference TRBV7-9 and TRBJ1-2 provide the parts outside the CDR3, is DTGVSQNPRHKITKRGQNVTFRCDPISEHNRLYWYRQTLGQGPEFLTYFQNEAQLEKSRLLSDRFSAERPKGSFSTLEIQRTEQGDSAMYLCASRQRVDGTVRGGYTFGSGTRLTVV.